A selection of T cell receptor beta chains follows, all from one sample in a study of blood T cell repertoires in COVID-19. Sequencing used immunoSEQ multiplex PCR; TCRdb keeps in-frame clones, though not all of them. The table includes some 58,000 clones, around nine tenths detected once. The sequencing sample was made of peripheral blood. The receptors here all came from a man aged 50 to 59 with active COVID-19. Each CDR3 is given without its conserved first and last residue. Fields, in order: V gene, J gene, CDR3 protein.

TRBV27	TRBJ2-1	ASSYYKTDRVELF
TRBV30	TRBJ2-7	AWSVQGASYEQY
TRBV6-1	TRBJ2-6	ASSEEGHPTLGANVLT
TRBV19	TRBJ2-7	ASADRDTSYEQY
TRBV4-2	TRBJ2-3	ASSRERGTDTQY
TRBV3-1/TRBV3-2	TRBJ1-5	ASSHFHSGGRGNQPQH
TRBV6-5	TRBJ2-7	ASSSPGGIHEQY
TRBV5-4	TRBJ1-1	ASSFWGGSTEAF
TRBV7-9	TRBJ2-7	ASSATGYEQY
TRBV29-1	TRBJ2-7	SVGMGGEEEQY
TRBV9	TRBJ2-6	ASSVVAGAVGANVLT
TRBV14	TRBJ1-2	ASSQTYGGPHPGGYGYT
TRBV9	TRBJ2-5	ASSVGRVRETQY
TRBV29-1	TRBJ2-2	SVRQGAVTGELF
TRBV7-8	TRBJ2-2	ASTAERGRGSLSGELF
TRBV2	TRBJ2-6	ASGGQSSGANVLT
TRBV5-3	TRBJ2-7	ARSWAYEQY
TRBV27	TRBJ1-2	ASSIQRAGGYT
TRBV24-1	TRBJ2-1	ATSDPQGSSYNEQF
TRBV7-7	TRBJ2-3	ASSLGRGDTQY
TRBV5-1	TRBJ2-7	ASSGTSGISYEQY
TRBV28	TRBJ1-4	ASTGRGTTNEKLF
TRBV6-2/TRBV6-3	TRBJ2-3	ASSFSRGGLSDTQY
TRBV30	TRBJ1-6	AWSVFQTGALH
TRBV7-2	TRBJ2-1	ASRYTGGNEQF
TRBV28	TRBJ1-3	ASSAQGKAGNTIY
TRBV19	TRBJ1-1	ASSIAGQGAWSNTEAF
TRBV6-5	TRBJ1-2	ASSSQAAGTGGGYT
TRBV5-3	TRBJ2-1	ARSACRVLAGGLNNEQF
TRBV18	TRBJ2-2	ASSPLTGSTGELF
TRBV2	TRBJ2-7	ASSPVGTSGRAQQY
TRBV7-8	TRBJ1-1	ASSLQGRANTEAF
TRBV9	TRBJ2-7	ASSVTSGSLYYEQY
TRBV24-1	TRBJ2-1	ATNSAESYNEQF
TRBV5-1	TRBJ2-7	ASSLGTEAYEQY
TRBV24-1	TRBJ1-3	ATSGPGGNTIY
TRBV6-2/TRBV6-3	TRBJ1-6	ASSPIGGNSPLH
TRBV30	TRBJ1-6	AWRRDTNNSPLH
TRBV28	TRBJ2-7	ASSFTGGGYEQY
TRBV6-6	TRBJ2-5	ASSYSEGWETQY
TRBV5-8	TRBJ2-5	ASSLEGGLKTQY
TRBV28	TRBJ1-5	ASSQQGQPQH
TRBV21-1	TRBJ1-6	ASSKGLTGEVGWVSPLH
TRBV5-1	TRBJ2-7	ASSLDWGDEQY
TRBV5-6	TRBJ1-1	ASSLAGFEAF
TRBV18	TRBJ1-5	ASSPPQGQPQH
TRBV2	TRBJ1-4	ASRRGGGRTNEKLF
TRBV4-3	TRBJ1-2	ASSQLIRGLGYGYT
TRBV6-5	TRBJ2-7	ASSYGSSPGEQY
TRBV5-1	TRBJ2-7	ASSLATGKSHEQY
TRBV6-1	TRBJ2-2	ASSENSVPGELF
TRBV6-2/TRBV6-3	TRBJ1-5	ASSSRTGGDQPQH
TRBV7-6	TRBJ1-1	ASSLDNAGRTEAF
TRBV28	TRBJ2-1	ASTSPGNSYNEQF
TRBV7-9	TRBJ1-5	ASSQQGDQPQH
TRBV5-4	TRBJ1-1	AHRRGGQHTEAF
TRBV14	TRBJ1-1	ASSHNWNTEAF
TRBV6-6	TRBJ1-4	ASSRDYNEKLF
TRBV3-1/TRBV3-2	TRBJ2-5	ASSQDPVLAGGRTQY
TRBV15	TRBJ1-5	ATREGTVSNQPQH